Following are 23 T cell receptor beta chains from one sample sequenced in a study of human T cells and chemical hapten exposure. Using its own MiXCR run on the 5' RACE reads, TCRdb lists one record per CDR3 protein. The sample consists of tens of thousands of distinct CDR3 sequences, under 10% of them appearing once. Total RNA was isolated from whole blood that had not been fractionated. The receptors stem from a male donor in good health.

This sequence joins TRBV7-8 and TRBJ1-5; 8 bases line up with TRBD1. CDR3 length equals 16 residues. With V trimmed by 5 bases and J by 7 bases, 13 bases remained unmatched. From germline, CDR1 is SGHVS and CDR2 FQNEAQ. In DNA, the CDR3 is TGTGCCAGCAGCCGCCGCGGAACAGGGACAGGCCAGCCCCAGCATTTT. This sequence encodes CASSRRGTGTGQPQHF.

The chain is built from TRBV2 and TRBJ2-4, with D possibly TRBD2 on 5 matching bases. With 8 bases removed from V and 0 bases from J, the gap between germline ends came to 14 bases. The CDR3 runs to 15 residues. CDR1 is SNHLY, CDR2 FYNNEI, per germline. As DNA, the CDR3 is TGTGCCAGCCTGCGAGGGAGACTAGCCAAAAACATTCAGTACTTC. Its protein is CASLRGRLAKNIQYF.

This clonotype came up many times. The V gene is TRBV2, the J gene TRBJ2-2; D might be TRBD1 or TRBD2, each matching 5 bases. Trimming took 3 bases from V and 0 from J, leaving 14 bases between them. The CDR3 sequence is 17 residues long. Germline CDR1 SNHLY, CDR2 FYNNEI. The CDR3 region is CASSERDAAANTGELFF. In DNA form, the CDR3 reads TGTGCCAGCAGTGAGAGGGACGCGGCCGCGAACACCGGGGAGCTGTTTTTT.

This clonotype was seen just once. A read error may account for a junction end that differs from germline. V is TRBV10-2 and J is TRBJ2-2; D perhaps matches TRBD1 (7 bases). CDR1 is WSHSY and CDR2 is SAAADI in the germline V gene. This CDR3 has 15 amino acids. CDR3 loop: CASRDRDSNTEELFF. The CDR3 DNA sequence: TGCGCCAGCAGAGACAGGGACTCGAACACCGAGGAGCTGTTTTTT.

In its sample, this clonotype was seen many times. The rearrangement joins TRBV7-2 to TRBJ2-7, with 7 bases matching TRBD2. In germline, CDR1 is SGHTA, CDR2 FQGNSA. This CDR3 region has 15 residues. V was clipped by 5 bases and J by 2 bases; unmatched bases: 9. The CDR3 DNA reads TGTGCCAGCAGCCTAGGAGGACTAGGGACCTACGAGCAGTACTTC. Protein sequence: CASSLGGLGTYEQYF. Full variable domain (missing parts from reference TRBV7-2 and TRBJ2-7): GAGVSQSPSNKVTEKGKDVELRCDPISGHTALYWYRQSLGQGLEFLIYFQGNSAPDKSGLPSDRFSAERTGGSVSTLTIQRTQQEDSAVYLCASSLGGLGTYEQYFGPGTRLTVT.

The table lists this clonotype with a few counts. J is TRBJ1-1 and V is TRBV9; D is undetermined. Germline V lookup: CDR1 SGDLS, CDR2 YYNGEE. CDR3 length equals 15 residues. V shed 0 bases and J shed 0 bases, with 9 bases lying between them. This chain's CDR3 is CASSVEAAVNTEAFF. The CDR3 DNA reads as TGTGCCAGCAGCGTAGAGGCAGCTGTGAACACTGAAGCTTTCTTT.

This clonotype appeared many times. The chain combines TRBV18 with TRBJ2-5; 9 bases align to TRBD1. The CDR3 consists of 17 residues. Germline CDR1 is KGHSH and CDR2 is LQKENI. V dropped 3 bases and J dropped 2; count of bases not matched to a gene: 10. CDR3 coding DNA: TGTGCCAGCTCACCGCCCAGGACAGGGGTGGTACAAGAGACCCAGTACTTC. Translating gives CASSPPRTGVVQETQYF. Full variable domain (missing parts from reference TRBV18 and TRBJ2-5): NAGVMQNPRHLVRRRGQEARLRCSPMKGHSHVYWYRQLPEEGLKFMVYLQKENIIDESGMPKERFSAEFPKEGPSILRIQQVVRGDSAAYFCASSPPRTGVVQETQYFGPGTRLLVL.

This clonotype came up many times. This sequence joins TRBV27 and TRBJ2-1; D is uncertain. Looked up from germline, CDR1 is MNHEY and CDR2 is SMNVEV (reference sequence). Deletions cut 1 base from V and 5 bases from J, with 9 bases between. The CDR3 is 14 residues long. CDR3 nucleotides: TGTGCCAGCAGTTTATTCGGGCTACACAATGAGCAGTTCTTC. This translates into CASSLFGLHNEQFF.

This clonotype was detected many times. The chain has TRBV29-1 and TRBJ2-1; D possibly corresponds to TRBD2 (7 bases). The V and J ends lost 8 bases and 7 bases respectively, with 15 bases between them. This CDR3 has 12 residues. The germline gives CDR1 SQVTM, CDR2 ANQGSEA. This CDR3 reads CSLRGGWNEQFF. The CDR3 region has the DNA TGCAGCCTGAGGGGGGGGTGGAATGAGCAGTTCTTC.

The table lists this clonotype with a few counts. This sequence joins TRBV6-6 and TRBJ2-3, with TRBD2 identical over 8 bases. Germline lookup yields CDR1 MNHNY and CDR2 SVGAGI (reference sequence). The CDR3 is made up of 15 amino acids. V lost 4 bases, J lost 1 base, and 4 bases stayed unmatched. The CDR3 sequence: CASSLNGGGTDTQYF. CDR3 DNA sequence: TGTGCCAGCAGTTTGAACGGGGGGGGCACAGATACGCAGTATTTT.

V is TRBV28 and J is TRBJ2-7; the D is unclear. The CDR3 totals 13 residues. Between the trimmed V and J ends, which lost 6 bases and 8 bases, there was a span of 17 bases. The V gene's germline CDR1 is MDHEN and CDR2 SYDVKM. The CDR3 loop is CASRKSGRRKQYF. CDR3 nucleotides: TGTGCCAGCAGGAAATCCGGACGGAGAAAGCAGTACTTC.

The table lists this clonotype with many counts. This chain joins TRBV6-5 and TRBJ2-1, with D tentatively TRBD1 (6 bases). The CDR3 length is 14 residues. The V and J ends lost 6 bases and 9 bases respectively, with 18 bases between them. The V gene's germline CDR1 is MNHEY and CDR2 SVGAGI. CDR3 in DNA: TGTGCCAGCAGGGGGGCAGGGGTAAGGGGTGAGCAGTTCTTC. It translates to CASRGAGVRGEQFF.

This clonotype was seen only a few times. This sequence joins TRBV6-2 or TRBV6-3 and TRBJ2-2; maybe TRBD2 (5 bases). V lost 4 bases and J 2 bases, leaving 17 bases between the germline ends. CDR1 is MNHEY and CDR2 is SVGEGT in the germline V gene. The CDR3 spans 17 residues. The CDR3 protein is CASSSPGSGGNTGELFF. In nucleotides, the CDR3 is TGTGCCAGCAGTTCACCGGGGAGCGGCGGTAACACCGGGGAGCTGTTTTTT.

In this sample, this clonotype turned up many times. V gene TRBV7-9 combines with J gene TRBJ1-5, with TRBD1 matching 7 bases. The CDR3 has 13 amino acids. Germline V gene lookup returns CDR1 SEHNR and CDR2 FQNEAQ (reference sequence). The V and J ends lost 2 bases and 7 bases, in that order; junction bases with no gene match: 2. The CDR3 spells CASSLPGGQPQHF. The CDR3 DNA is TGTGCCAGCAGCTTACCAGGGGGACAGCCCCAGCATTTT.

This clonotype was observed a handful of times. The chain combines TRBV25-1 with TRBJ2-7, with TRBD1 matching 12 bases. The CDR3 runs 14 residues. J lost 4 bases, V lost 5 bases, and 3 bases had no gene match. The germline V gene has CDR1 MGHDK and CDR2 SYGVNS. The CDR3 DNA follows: TGTGCCAGCAGTCGGGGACAGGGGGCTTACGAGCAGTACTTC. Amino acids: CASSRGQGAYEQYF.

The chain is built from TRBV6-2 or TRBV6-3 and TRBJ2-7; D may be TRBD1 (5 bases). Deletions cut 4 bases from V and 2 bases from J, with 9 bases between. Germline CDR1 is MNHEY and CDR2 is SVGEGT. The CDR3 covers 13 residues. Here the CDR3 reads CASSLAGTYEQYF. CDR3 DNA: TGTGCCAGCAGTTTGGCAGGGACCTACGAGCAGTACTTC.

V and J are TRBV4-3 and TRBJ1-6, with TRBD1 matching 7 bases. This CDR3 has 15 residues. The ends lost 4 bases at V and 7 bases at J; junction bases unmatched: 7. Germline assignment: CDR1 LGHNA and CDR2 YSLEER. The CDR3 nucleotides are TGCGCCAGCAGCCCCGACAGGGCCAGGAATTCACCCCTCCACTTT. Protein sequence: CASSPDRARNSPLHF.

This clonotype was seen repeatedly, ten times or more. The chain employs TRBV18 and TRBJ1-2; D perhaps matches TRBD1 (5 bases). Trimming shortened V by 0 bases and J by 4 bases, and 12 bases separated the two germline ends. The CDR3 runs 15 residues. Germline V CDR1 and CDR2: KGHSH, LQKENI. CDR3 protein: CASSPPQAGSYGYTF. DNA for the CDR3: TGTGCCAGCTCACCACCCCAGGCAGGGAGCTATGGCTACACCTTC.

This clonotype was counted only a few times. The CDR3 loop reads CATRAGHRDYEQYF. In DNA form, the CDR3 reads TGTGCCACCAGAGCTGGACATCGCGACTACGAGCAGTACTTC. The genes are TRBV27 and TRBJ2-7, with D possibly matching TRBD1 (5 bases). V lost 10 bases to trimming and J lost 3 bases, with 19 bases between them. This CDR3 has 14 amino acids. Germline CDR1 MNHEY, CDR2 SMNVEV (reference sequence).

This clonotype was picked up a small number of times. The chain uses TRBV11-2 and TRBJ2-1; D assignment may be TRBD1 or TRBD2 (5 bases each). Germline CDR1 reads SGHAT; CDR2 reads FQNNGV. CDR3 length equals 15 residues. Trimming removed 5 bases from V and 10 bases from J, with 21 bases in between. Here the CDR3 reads CASSAPGTPSGEQFF. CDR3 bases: TGTGCCAGCAGCGCCCCCGGGACCCCCTCAGGCGAGCAGTTCTTC.

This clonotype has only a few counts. The CDR3, as DNA: TGTGCCAGCAGCAAGAAAGGGGCTCATAGGAACACTGAAGCTTTCTTT. As protein: CASSKKGAHRNTEAFF. This chain connects TRBV21-1 to TRBJ1-1; the table calls TRBD1, which could not be checked here. TRBV21-1 is reported as a pseudogene. CDR3 length equals 16 residues.

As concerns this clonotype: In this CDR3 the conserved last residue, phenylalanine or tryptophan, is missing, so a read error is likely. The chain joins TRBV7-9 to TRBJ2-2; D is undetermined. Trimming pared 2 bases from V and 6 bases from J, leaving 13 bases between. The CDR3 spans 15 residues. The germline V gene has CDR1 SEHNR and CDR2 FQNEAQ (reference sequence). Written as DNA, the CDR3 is TGTGCCAGCAGCTTAAAAGCCCCTTCCCCCGGGGAGCTGTTTTCT. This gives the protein CASSLKAPSPGELFS.

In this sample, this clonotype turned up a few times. In DNA form, the CDR3 reads TGCGCCAGCAGCCAAGACGGGGCAGCAACTAATGAAAAACTGTTTTTT. As protein: CASSQDGAATNEKLFF. J is TRBJ1-4 and V is TRBV4-3; D is perhaps TRBD1 (5 bases). The CDR3 length is 16 residues. Germline assignment: CDR1 LGHNA and CDR2 YSLEER. The V gene lost 0 bases and the J gene lost 0 bases, with 8 bases spanning the gap.